This T cell receptor beta chain emerged from a study of cytomegalovirus exposure and HLA in healthy donors. Findings and limits, study-wide: Rarity characterized most TCR sequences, yet some public TCRs appeared in many donors.

13 Jbeta primers and 60 Vbeta primers were used for the PCR. Sequencing was performed with immunoSEQ multiplex PCR; in TCRdb, only in-frame clones are kept and a portion is missing. The sample yields tens of thousands of clones, roughly four fifths seen once. The germline V gene encodes CDR1 MNHNY and CDR2 SVGAGI (reference sequence). The CDR3 runs to 14 residues. With 5 bases clipped from V and 10 bases from J, the junction kept 10 bases outside the gene matches. Comment on this clone: Its specificity is not known.

The clonotype comes from a man younger than 30 in good health and CMV-seronegative. This chain links TRBV6-6 with TRBJ1-1; 10 nucleotides align to TRBD1. Specimen: PBMCs. As DNA, the CDR3 is TGTGCCAGCAGTCCCCCCCGACAGGGGGCTGGAGCTTTCTTT. This translates into CASSPPRQGAGAFF.